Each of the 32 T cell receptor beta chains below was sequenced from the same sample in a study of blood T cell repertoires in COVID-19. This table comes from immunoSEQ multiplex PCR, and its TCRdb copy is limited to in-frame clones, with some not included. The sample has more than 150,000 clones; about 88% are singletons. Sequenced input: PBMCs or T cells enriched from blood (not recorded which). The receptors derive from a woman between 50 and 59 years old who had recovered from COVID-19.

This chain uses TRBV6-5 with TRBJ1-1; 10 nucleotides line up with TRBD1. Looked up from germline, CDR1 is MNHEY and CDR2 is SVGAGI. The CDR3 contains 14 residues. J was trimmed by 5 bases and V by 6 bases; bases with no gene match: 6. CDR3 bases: TGTGCCAGCAGGTTGGGGACAGGGGTGACTGAAGCTTTCTTT. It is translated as CASRLGTGVTEAFF.

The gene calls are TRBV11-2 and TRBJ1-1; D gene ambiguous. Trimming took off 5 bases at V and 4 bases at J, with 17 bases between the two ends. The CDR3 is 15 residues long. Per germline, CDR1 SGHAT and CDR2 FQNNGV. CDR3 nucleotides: TGTGCCAGCAGCCCTCTACGGGTTGCGGCCACTGAAGCTTTCTTT. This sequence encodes CASSPLRVAATEAFF.

CDR3 sequence: CASNRGSSYNEQFF. In DNA, the CDR3 is TGTGCCAGCAACCGCGGGAGCTCCTACAATGAGCAGTTCTTC. The chain employs TRBV7-2 and TRBJ2-1; 7 positions match TRBD2. This CDR3 region has 14 residues. Trimming removed 7 bases from V and 0 bases from J; junction bases left unmatched: 3. Germline V gene sequence: CDR1 SGHTA, CDR2 FQGNSA. Full variable domain (rest looked up from reference TRBV7-2 and TRBJ2-1): GAGVSQSPSNKVTEKGKDVELRCDPISGHTALYWYRQSLGQGLEFLIYFQGNSAPDKSGLPSDRFSAERTGGSVSTLTIQRTQQEDSAVYLCASNRGSSYNEQFFGPGTRLTVL.

The CDR3 reads CASSVTSGSVDTQYF. The CDR3 DNA reads as TGCGCCAGCAGCGTGACTAGCGGGAGTGTCGATACGCAGTATTTT. The chain is built from TRBV5-1 and TRBJ2-3; 12 positions match TRBD2. This CDR3 contains 15 residues. V lost 4 bases to trimming and J lost 6 bases; unmatched junction nucleotides: 6. Germline V gene sequence: CDR1 SGHRS, CDR2 YFSETQ.

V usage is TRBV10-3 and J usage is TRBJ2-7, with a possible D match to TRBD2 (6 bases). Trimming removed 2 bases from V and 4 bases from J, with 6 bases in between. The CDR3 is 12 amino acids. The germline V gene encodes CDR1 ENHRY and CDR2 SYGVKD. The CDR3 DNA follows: TGTGCCATCAGTGAGGGAGGGTACGAGCAGTACTTC. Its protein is CAISEGGYEQYF.

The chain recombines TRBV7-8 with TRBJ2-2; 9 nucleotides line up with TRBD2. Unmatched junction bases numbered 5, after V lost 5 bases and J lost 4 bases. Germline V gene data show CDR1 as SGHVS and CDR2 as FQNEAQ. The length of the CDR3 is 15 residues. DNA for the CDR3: TGTGCCAGCAGCCCTAGCGGGATAAGCACCGGGGAGCTGTTTTTT. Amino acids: CASSPSGISTGELFF.

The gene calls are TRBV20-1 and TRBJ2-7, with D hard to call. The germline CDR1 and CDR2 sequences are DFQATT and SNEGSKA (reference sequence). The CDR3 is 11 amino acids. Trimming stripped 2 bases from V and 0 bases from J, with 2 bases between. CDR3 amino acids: CSARYSYEQYF. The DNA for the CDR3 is TGCAGTGCTAGATACTCCTACGAGCAGTACTTC.

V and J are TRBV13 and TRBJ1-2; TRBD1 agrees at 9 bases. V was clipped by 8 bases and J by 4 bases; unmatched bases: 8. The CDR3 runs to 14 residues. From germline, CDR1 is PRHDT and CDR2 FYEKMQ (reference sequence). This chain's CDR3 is CASRYRDRAYGYTF. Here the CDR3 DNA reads TGTGCCAGCCGCTACCGGGACAGGGCCTATGGCTACACCTTC.

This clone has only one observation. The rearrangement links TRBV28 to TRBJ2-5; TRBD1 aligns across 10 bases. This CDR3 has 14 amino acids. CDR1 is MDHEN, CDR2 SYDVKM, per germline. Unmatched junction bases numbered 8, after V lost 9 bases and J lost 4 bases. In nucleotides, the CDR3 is TGTGCCAGTTTCCGACAGGGGGCGGGAGAGACCCAGTACTTC. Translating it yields CASFRQGAGETQYF.

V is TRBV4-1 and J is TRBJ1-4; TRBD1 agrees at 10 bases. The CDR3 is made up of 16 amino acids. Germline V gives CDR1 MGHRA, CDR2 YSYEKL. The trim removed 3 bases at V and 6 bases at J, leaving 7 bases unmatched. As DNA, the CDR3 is TGCGCCAGCAGCCAGGAGCCGGGACAGGGGTATGAAAAACTGTTTTTT. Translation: CASSQEPGQGYEKLFF.

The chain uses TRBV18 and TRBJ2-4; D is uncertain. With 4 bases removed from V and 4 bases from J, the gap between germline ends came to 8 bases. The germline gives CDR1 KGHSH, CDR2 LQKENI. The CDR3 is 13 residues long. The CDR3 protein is CASSLPTKNIQYF. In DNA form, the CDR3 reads TGTGCCAGCTCACTACCCACAAAAAACATTCAGTACTTC.

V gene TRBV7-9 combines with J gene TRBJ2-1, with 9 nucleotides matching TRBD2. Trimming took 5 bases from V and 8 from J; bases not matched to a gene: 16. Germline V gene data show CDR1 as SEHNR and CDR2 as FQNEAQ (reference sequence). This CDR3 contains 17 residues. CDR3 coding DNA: TGTGCCAGCAGCCCGCAGGCGCGGTATAGCGGGAGTCATGAGCAGTTCTTC. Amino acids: CASSPQARYSGSHEQFF.

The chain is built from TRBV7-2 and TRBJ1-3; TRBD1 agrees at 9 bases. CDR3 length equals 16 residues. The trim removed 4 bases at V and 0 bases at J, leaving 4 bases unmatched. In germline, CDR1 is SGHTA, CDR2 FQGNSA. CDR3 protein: CASSSGQGYSGNTIYF. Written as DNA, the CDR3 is TGTGCCAGCAGCTCGGGACAGGGATACTCTGGAAACACCATATATTTT.

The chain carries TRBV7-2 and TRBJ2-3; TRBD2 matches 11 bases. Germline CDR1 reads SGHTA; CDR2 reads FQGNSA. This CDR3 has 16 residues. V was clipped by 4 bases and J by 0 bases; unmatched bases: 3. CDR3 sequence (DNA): TGTGCCAGCAGCTCCAGGACTAGCGGGAGCACAGATACGCAGTATTTT. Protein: CASSSRTSGSTDTQYF.

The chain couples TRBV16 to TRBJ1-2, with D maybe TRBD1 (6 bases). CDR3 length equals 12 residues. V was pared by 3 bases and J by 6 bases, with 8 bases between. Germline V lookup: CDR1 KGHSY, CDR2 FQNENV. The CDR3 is CASSHRGHGYTF. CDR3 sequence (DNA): TGTGCCAGCAGCCACAGGGGCCATGGCTACACCTTC. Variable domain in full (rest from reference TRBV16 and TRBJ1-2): GEEVAQTPKHLVRGEGQKAKLYCAPIKGHSYVFWYQQVLKNEFKFLISFQNENVFDETGMPKERFSAKCLPNSPCSLEIQATKLEDSAVYFCASSHRGHGYTFGSGTRLTVV.

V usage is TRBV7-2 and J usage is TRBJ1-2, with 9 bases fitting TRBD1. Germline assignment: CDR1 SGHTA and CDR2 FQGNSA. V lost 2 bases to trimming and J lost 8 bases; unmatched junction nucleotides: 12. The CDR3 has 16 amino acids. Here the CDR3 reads CASSLNTPGQGFGYTF. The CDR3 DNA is TGTGCCAGCAGCTTAAATACGCCCGGACAGGGGTTCGGCTACACCTTC.

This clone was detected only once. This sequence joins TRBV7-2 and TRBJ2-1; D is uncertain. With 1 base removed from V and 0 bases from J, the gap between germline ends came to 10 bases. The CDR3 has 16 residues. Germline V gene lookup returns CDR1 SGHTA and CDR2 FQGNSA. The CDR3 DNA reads TGTGCCAGCAGCTTAGTACAGCCGAGCTCCTACAATGAGCAGTTCTTC. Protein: CASSLVQPSSYNEQFF.

In DNA, the CDR3 is TGTGCCAGCAGTGAGTCTAGGGGGTATAGCAATCAGCCCCAGCATTTT. Protein product: CASSESRGYSNQPQHF. The chain combines TRBV2 with TRBJ1-5; D is possibly TRBD1 (6 bases). CDR3 length: 16 residues. Germline CDR1 SNHLY, CDR2 FYNNEI. V shed 3 bases and J shed 0 bases, with 12 bases lying between them. Together with reference TRBV2 and TRBJ1-5, the CDR3 gives the full variable domain: EPEVTQTPSHQVTQMGQEVILRCVPISNHLYFYWYRQILGQKVEFLVSFYNNEISEKSEIFDDQFSVERPDGSNFTLKIRSTKLEDSAMYFCASSESRGYSNQPQHFGDGTRLSIL.

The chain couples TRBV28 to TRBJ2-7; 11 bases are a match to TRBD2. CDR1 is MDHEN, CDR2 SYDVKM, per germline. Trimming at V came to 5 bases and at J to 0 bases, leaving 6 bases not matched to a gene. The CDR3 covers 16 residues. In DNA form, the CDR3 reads TGTGCCAGCAGTATTGGACTAGCGGGCCTCTCCTACGAGCAGTACTTC. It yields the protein CASSIGLAGLSYEQYF. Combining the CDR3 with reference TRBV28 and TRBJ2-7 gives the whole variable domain DVKVTQSSRYLVKRTGEKVFLECVQDMDHENMFWYRQDPGLGLRLIYFSYDVKMKEKGDIPEGYSVSREKKERFSLILESASTNQTSMYLCASSIGLAGLSYEQYFGPGTRLTVT.

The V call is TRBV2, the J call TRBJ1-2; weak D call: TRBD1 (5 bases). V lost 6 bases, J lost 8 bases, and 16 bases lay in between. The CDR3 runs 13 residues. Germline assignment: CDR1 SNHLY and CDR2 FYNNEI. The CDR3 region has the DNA TGTGCCAGCAGCGCCCTCACGGGGGACGGCTACACCTTC. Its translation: CASSALTGDGYTF.

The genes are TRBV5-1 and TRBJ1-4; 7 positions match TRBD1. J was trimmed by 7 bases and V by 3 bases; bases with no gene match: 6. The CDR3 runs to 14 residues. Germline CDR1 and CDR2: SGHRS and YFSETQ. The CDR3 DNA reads TGCGCCAGCAGCTCAGACAGGGCGACTGAAAAACTGTTTTTT. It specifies CASSSDRATEKLFF.

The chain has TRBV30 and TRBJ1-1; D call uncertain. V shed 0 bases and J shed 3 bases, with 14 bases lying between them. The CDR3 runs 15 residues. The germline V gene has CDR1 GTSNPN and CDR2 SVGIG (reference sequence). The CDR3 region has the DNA TGTGCCTGGAGTGTACTAGGAGGGCGGGACACTGAAGCTTTCTTT. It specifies CAWSVLGGRDTEAFF. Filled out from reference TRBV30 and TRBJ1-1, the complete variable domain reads SQTIHQWPATLVQPVGSPLSLECTVEGTSNPNLYWYRQAAGRGLQLLFYSVGIGQISSEVPQNLSASRPQDRQFILSSKKLLLSDSGFYLCAWSVLGGRDTEAFFGQGTRLTVV.

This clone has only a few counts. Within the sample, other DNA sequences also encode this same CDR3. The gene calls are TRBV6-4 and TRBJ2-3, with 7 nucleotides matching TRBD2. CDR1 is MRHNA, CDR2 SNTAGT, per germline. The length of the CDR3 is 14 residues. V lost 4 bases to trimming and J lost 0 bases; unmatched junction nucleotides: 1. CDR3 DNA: TGTGCCAGCAGTGTTAGCGGGAGCACAGATACGCAGTATTTT. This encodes CASSVSGSTDTQYF.

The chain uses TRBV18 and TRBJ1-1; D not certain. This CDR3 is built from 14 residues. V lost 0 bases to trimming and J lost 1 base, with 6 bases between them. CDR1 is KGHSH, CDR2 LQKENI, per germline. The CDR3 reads CASSPPNKNTEAFF. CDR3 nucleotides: TGTGCCAGCTCACCACCTAACAAGAACACTGAAGCTTTCTTT.

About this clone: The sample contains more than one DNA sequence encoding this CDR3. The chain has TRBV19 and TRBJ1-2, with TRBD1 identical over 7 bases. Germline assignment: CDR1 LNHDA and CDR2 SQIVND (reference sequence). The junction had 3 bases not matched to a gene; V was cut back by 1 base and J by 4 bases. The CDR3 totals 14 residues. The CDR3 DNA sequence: TGTGCCAGTAGTATAGCCAGGGGGGCCTATGGCTACACCTTC. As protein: CASSIARGAYGYTF.

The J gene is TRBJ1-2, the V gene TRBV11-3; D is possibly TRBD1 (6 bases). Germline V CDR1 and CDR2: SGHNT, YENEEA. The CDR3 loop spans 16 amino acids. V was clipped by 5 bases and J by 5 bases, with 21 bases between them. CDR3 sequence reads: CASSAGRVGARYGYTF. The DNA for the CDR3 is TGTGCCAGCAGCGCCGGGCGTGTGGGGGCGAGGTATGGCTACACCTTC.

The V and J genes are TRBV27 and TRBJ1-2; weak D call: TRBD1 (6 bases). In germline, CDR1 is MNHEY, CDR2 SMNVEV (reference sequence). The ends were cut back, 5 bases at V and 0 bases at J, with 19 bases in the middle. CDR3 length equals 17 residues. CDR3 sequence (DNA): TGTGCCAGCAGTACGAGGGGGGGATTTAGTGCTAACTATGGCTACACCTTC. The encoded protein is CASSTRGGFSANYGYTF.

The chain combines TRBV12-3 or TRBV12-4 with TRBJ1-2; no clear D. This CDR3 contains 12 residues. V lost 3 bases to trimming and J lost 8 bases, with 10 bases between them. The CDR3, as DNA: TGTGCCAGCAGTTTCATCTCCGGGGGCTACACCTTC. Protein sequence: CASSFISGGYTF.

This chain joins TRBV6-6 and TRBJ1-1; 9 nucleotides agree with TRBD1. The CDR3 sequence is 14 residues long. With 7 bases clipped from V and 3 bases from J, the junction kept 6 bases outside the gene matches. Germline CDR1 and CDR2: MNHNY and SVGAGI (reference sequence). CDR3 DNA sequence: TGTGCCAGCACTGTACAGGGGGCCTACACTGAAGCTTTCTTT. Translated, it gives CASTVQGAYTEAFF.

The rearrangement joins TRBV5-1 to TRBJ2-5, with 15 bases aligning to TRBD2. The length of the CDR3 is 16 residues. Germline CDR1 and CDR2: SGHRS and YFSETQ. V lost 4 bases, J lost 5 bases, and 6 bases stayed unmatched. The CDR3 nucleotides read TGCGCCAGCAGCCTAGGACTAGCGGGAGGGCCCGAGACCCAGTACTTC. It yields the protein CASSLGLAGGPETQYF.

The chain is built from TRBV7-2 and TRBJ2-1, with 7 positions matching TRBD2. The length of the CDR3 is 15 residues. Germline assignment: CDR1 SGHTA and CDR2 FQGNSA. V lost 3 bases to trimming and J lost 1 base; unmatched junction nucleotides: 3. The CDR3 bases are TGTGCCAGCAGCTTGACGGGAGGTTCCTACAATGAGCAGTTCTTC. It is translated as CASSLTGGSYNEQFF. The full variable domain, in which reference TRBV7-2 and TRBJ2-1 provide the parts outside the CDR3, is GAGVSQSPSNKVTEKGKDVELRCDPISGHTALYWYRQSLGQGLEFLIYFQGNSAPDKSGLPSDRFSAERTGGSVSTLTIQRTQQEDSAVYLCASSLTGGSYNEQFFGPGTRLTVL.

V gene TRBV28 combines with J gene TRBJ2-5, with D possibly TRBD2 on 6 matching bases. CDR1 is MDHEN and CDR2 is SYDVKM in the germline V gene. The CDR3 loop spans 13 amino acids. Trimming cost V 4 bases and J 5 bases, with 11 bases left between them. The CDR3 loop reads CASSSAGSETQYF. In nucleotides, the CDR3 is TGTGCCAGCAGTTCGGCGGGGTCCGAGACCCAGTACTTC.